These 22 T cell receptor beta chains were all obtained from the same sample, sequenced in a study of cytomegalovirus exposure and HLA in healthy donors. Researchers ran the PCR with 60 Vbeta and 13 Jbeta primers. TCRdb keeps only in-frame clones here, not all; method: immunoSEQ multiplex PCR. The sample contains under 200,000 clones, around 81% of which appear only once. Material: PBMCs. Receptors were obtained from a man in his forties in good health and CMV-seronegative.

The genes are TRBV5-6 and TRBJ1-6; D is unresolved. Germline lookup yields CDR1 SGHDT and CDR2 YYEEEE. The CDR3 totals 14 residues. The V gene lost 6 bases and the J gene lost 4 bases, with 11 bases spanning the gap. This chain's CDR3 is CASTLPEYNSPLHF. CDR3 in DNA: TGTGCCAGCACCCTCCCTGAGTATAATTCACCCCTCCACTTT. Based on the CDR3 plus reference TRBV5-6 and TRBJ1-6, the full variable domain is DAGVTQSPTHLIKTRGQQVTLRCSPKSGHDTVSWYQQALGQGPQFIFQYYEEEERQRGNFPDRFSGHQFPNYSSELNVNALLLGDSALYLCASTLPEYNSPLHFGNGTRLTVT.

V and J are TRBV10-3 and TRBJ1-3, with TRBD1 as a possible D gene (6 bases). V was shortened by 6 bases and J by 0 bases, with 15 bases between the two germline ends. Germline values: CDR1 ENHRY, CDR2 SYGVKD. This CDR3 spans 16 amino acids. The CDR3 bases are TGTGCCATCAGGGGGGGGGCCGTTCTCTCTGGAAACACCATATATTTT. Translation gives CAIRGGAVLSGNTIYF.

The V gene is TRBV7-9, the J gene TRBJ1-2; a possible D gene is TRBD1 (6 bases). CDR3 length: 14 amino acids. Trimming took 4 bases from V and 6 from J, leaving 15 bases between them. Germline assignment: CDR1 SEHNR and CDR2 FQNEAQ (reference sequence). The CDR3 reads CASSWEWTADGYTF. CDR3 DNA sequence: TGTGCCAGCAGCTGGGAGTGGACAGCCGATGGCTACACCTTC.

The CDR3 protein is CASSQESTHYEQYF. Here the CDR3 DNA reads TGCGCCAGCAGCCAAGAGTCTACCCACTACGAGCAGTACTTC. This sequence joins TRBV4-3 and TRBJ2-7; D remains unclear. Germline CDR1 reads LGHNA; CDR2 reads YSLEER. The CDR3 extends over 14 amino acids. V gave up 0 bases and J gave up 3 bases, with 9 bases separating them.

This clone was recorded only once. The rearrangement joins TRBV19 to TRBJ2-3; no definite D call. The CDR3 is made up of 18 amino acids. Trimming left V 10 bases short and J 0 bases short, with 26 bases between. Germline CDR1 is LNHDA and CDR2 is SQIVND (reference sequence). CDR3 protein: CATKSPYRPGASTDTQYF. Written as DNA, the CDR3 is TGTGCCACTAAATCCCCCTACCGGCCAGGTGCTAGCACAGATACGCAGTATTTT.

The chain combines TRBV9 with TRBJ2-5; 11 bases are a match to TRBD1. CDR1 is SGDLS, CDR2 YYNGEE, per germline. V lost 4 bases and J lost 5; bases outside the gene matches: 7. The CDR3 covers 15 residues. The CDR3 coding sequence is TGTGCCAGCAGCTACCGGACAGGGGGCGTGGAGACCCAGTACTTC. Its protein is CASSYRTGGVETQYF.

The rearrangement joins TRBV10-3 to TRBJ1-5; 7 bases agree with TRBD1. V was pared by 3 bases and J by 3 bases, with 8 bases of the junction left unmatched. Germline V gives CDR1 ENHRY, CDR2 SYGVKD. CDR3 length equals 16 residues. This CDR3 reads CAISELGRGTNQPQHF. The CDR3, as DNA: TGTGCCATCAGTGAATTGGGCAGGGGGACCAATCAGCCCCAGCATTTT.

The CDR3 nucleotides read TGCGCCAGCAGCCTTGACACGTCCTACGAGCAGTACTTC. Amino acid sequence: CASSLDTSYEQYF. This chain uses TRBV4-3 with TRBJ2-7; no clear D. Germline CDR1 and CDR2: LGHNA and YSLEER. This CDR3 comprises 13 residues. V dropped 4 bases and J dropped 1 base, with 8 bases sitting between them.

The chain carries TRBV11-2 and TRBJ1-2, with 10 positions matching TRBD1. CDR1 is SGHAT, CDR2 FQNNGV, per germline. This CDR3 has 13 residues. V trimming: 5 bases; J trimming: 8 bases; junction bases outside the gene matches: 5. CDR3 amino acids: CASSPGTGDGYTF. CDR3 DNA sequence: TGTGCCAGCAGCCCCGGGACAGGGGACGGCTACACCTTC.

The chain has TRBV7-9 and TRBJ1-3; D remains ambiguous. The ends were cut back, 5 bases at V and 1 base at J, with 6 bases in the middle. Germline V CDR1 and CDR2: SEHNR, FQNEAQ (reference sequence). This CDR3 is 13 amino acids long. The CDR3 spells CASSAGSGNTIYF. For the CDR3, the DNA is TGTGCCAGCAGCGCGGGATCTGGAAACACCATATATTTT.

J is TRBJ1-5 and V is TRBV29-1; 7 bases are a match to TRBD1. CDR3 size: 12 residues. V was pared by 4 bases and J by 7 bases, with 4 bases of the junction left unmatched. Germline values: CDR1 SQVTM, CDR2 ANQGSEA. CDR3 amino acids: CSVGQGGQPQHF. As DNA, the CDR3 is TGCAGCGTTGGACAGGGTGGCCAGCCCCAGCATTTT.

The CDR3 is CASSEGQGQPQHF. CDR3 DNA: TGTGCCAGCAGTGAAGGGCAGGGCCAGCCCCAGCATTTT. The V gene is TRBV2, the J gene TRBJ1-5; weak D call: TRBD1 (5 bases). Between the trimmed V and J ends, which lost 1 base and 7 bases, there was a span of 8 bases. The CDR3 is 13 residues long. CDR1 is SNHLY, CDR2 FYNNEI, per germline.

The V gene is TRBV7-2, the J gene TRBJ1-2, with TRBD1 matching over 7 bases. The CDR3 consists of 16 residues. Germline trimming cut 5 bases from V and 5 bases from J; bases unmatched to any gene: 14. Germline V gene lookup returns CDR1 SGHTA and CDR2 FQGNSA. CDR3 protein: CASSPLPGQSFYGYTF. Here the CDR3 DNA reads TGTGCCAGCAGCCCATTACCGGGACAGAGTTTTTATGGCTACACCTTC.

The J gene is TRBJ2-5, the V gene TRBV7-8; possibly TRBD2 for D (6 bases). The germline V and J ends were trimmed by 4 bases and 5 bases, with 17 bases remaining between them. The CDR3 contains 15 residues. Germline V gene data show CDR1 as SGHVS and CDR2 as FQNEAQ. The DNA of the CDR3 is TGTGCCAGCAGCTCGTGGGGGGAGCTGGGCGAGACCCAGTACTTC. Its translation is CASSSWGELGETQYF. The variable domain in full, completed from reference TRBV7-8 and TRBJ2-5, reads GAGVSQSPRYKVAKRGQDVALRCDPISGHVSLFWYQQALGQGPEFLTYFQNEAQLDKSGLPSDRFFAERPEGSVSTLKIQRTQQEDSAVYLCASSSWGELGETQYFGPGTRLLVL.

The V and J genes are TRBV9 and TRBJ2-5; D might be TRBD1 (6 bases). V lost 3 bases and J lost 5, with 14 bases in between. Germline CDR1 reads SGDLS; CDR2 reads YYNGEE. CDR3 size: 14 residues. The CDR3, as DNA: TGTGCCAGCAGCGCGACACAGGGCTCGGAGACCCAGTACTTC. Translating it yields CASSATQGSETQYF.

The chain uses TRBV7-9 and TRBJ1-2; a weak D match, TRBD1 (6 bases). Germline values: CDR1 SEHNR, CDR2 FQNEAQ (reference sequence). The V end was cut by 0 bases, the J end by 4 bases, with 15 bases between. This CDR3 has 16 residues. CDR3 coding DNA: TGTGCCAGCAGCTTAGCGAGAGGGGGATCTGTCTATGGCTACACCTTC. This translates into CASSLARGGSVYGYTF.

The chain couples TRBV29-1 to TRBJ2-1; D is perhaps TRBD2 (5 bases). Germline V CDR1 and CDR2: SQVTM, ANQGSEA. The CDR3 spans 16 residues. V gave up 4 bases and J gave up 3 bases, with 19 bases separating them. DNA for the CDR3: TGCAGCGTTGTAGGAGGCTTACAGCAAATCTACAATGAGCAGTTCTTC. Translation: CSVVGGLQQIYNEQFF.

The V and J genes are TRBV18 and TRBJ1-2, with TRBD1 matching 9 bases. Trimming removed 5 bases from V and 6 bases from J; junction bases left unmatched: 7. In germline, CDR1 is KGHSH, CDR2 LQKENI. The CDR3 has 14 amino acids. The CDR3 reads CASSEGQGRNGYTF. The CDR3 DNA follows: TGTGCCAGCTCAGAGGGACAGGGCCGGAATGGCTACACCTTC.

V is TRBV19 and J is TRBJ2-5, with TRBD2 matching 9 bases. Germline V gives CDR1 LNHDA, CDR2 SQIVND (reference sequence). J gave up 4 bases and V 9 bases, and 18 bases lay outside the gene matches. This CDR3 comprises 17 residues. The DNA of the CDR3 is TGTGCCAGCTCATTGGGACTAGCTAAGATGTACGGAGAGACCCAGTACTTC. Translating it yields CASSLGLAKMYGETQYF.

CDR3 nucleotide sequence: TGTGCCAGCAGTTTGACAGGGTTCAATCAGCCCCAGCATTTT. This gives the protein CASSLTGFNQPQHF. The chain combines TRBV27 with TRBJ1-5; 7 positions match TRBD1. J was trimmed by 3 bases and V by 3 bases; bases with no gene match: 2. From germline, CDR1 is MNHEY and CDR2 SMNVEV (reference sequence). CDR3 length: 14 amino acids.

J is TRBJ2-6 and V is TRBV5-4; the match to TRBD2 covers 7 bases. The length of the CDR3 is 17 residues. CDR1 SGHNT and CDR2 YYREEE come from the germline V gene (reference sequence). Trimming at V came to 0 bases and at J to 0 bases, leaving 3 bases not matched to a gene. The CDR3 DNA reads TGTGCCAGCAGCTTGGCCGGGGGGAGCTCTGGGGCCAACGTCCTGACTTTC. This encodes CASSLAGGSSGANVLTF.

This clone occurred a few times. J is TRBJ2-1 and V is TRBV6-1; 13 bases agree with TRBD2. V was clipped by 4 bases and J by 5 bases; unmatched bases: 2. From germline, CDR1 is MNHNS and CDR2 SASEGT. The CDR3 consists of 15 residues. The CDR3 sequence: CASSGLAGGHNEQFF. CDR3 bases: TGTGCCAGCAGTGGACTAGCGGGAGGACACAATGAGCAGTTCTTC.